This TCR beta chain came from a study of blood T cell repertoires in COVID-19. V dropped 6 bases and J dropped 2 bases, with 19 bases sitting between them. Germline assignment: CDR1 SNHLY and CDR2 FYNNEI. The length of the CDR3 is 16 residues. TCRdb's table, derived via immunoSEQ multiplex PCR, lists solely in-frame clones and lacks some. The sample records 200,000 or so clones, around nine tenths being singletons. The specimen sequenced was PBMCs or T cells enriched from blood (not recorded which). The V and J genes are TRBV2 and TRBJ1-1, with D possibly matching TRBD1 (6 bases). The sequence derives from a woman aged 25-40 years who had been exposed to COVID-19. The CDR3 DNA follows: TGTGCCAGCAGCGCCTCCGGACAGCTCTTAAACACTGAAGCTTTCTTT. Translating gives CASSASGQLLNTEAFF.